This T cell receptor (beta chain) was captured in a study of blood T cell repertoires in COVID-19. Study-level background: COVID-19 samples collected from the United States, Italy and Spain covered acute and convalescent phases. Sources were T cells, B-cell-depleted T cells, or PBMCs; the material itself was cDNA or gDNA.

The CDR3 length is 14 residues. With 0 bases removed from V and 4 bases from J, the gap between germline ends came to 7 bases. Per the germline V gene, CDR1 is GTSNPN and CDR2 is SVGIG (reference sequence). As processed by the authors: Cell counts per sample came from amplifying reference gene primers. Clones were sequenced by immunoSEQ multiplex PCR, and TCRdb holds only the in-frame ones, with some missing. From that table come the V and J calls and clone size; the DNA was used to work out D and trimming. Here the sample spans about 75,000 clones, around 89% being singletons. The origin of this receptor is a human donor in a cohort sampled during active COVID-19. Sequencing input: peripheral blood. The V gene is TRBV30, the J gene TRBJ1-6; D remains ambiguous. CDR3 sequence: CAWSVHQYNSPLHF. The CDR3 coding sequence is TGTGCCTGGAGTGTACATCAGTATAATTCACCCCTCCACTTT.